These T cell receptor beta chains were read from a single sample in a study of blood T cell repertoires in COVID-19. TCRdb's table, derived via immunoSEQ multiplex PCR, lists solely in-frame clones and lacks some. Among approximately 130,000 clones, approximately 90% were seen once, and the ten largest hold 2% to 2.5%. Sequences were obtained from peripheral blood. These TCRs come from a woman aged 45-65 years with acute or convalescent COVID-19. The CDR3 runs from the conserved cysteine through the conserved F or W. D genes are given only for firm matches. Clone size appears in some rows only: once, few, many, or a class for an expanded clone.

cdr3_aa | cdr3_nt | j_call | v_call | clone_size | d_call
CASSPGGAGQPQHF | TGTGCCAGCTCACCGGGGGGGGCGGGTCAGCCCCAGCATTTT | TRBJ1-5 | TRBV18 | - | -
CASSLGQRGNQPQHF | TGTGCCAGCAGCTTAGGGCAACGGGGCAATCAGCCCCAGCATTTT | TRBJ1-5 | TRBV7-9 | - | -
CSVQDRQGQPQHF | TGCAGCGTTCAGGACAGGCAAGGTCAGCCCCAGCATTTT | TRBJ1-5 | TRBV29-1 | - | TRBD1
CASSSYGATNEKLFF | TGTGCCAGCAGCTCGTACGGTGCAACTAATGAAAAACTGTTTTTT | TRBJ1-4 | TRBV7-6 | - | -
CASSYLPGTSVYNEQFF | TGTGCCAGCAGTTACTTGCCCGGGACTAGCGTTTACAATGAGCAGTTCTTC | TRBJ2-1 | TRBV6-2/TRBV6-3 | - | TRBD2
CASSILGMNTEAFF | TGTGCCAGCAGCATACTGGGCATGAACACTGAAGCTTTCTTT | TRBJ1-1 | TRBV7-9 | - | -
CASSLGIEGEKLFF | TGTGCCAGCAGCTTAGGGATCGAGGGTGAAAAACTGTTTTTT | TRBJ1-4 | TRBV7-9 | - | -
CASSVGQTADTQYF | TGCGCCAGCAGCGTGGGACAGACAGCAGATACGCAGTATTTT | TRBJ2-3 | TRBV5-1 | - | TRBD1
CASSPDRRGTEAFF | TGCGCCAGCAGCCCAGACAGGAGGGGCACTGAAGCTTTCTTT | TRBJ1-1 | TRBV4-3 | - | -
CASSPRGALSNQPQHF | TGTGCCAGTAGTCCCCGTGGAGCGCTCAGCAATCAGCCCCAGCATTTT | TRBJ1-5 | TRBV19 | - | -
CASSRDRGLSGYTF | TGTGCCAGCAGCCGCGACAGGGGGCTCAGTGGCTACACCTTC | TRBJ1-2 | TRBV11-2 | few | TRBD1
CASSQEGGLTEAFF | TGCGCCAGCAGCCAAGAGGGGGGATTGACTGAAGCTTTCTTT | TRBJ1-1 | TRBV4-3 | - | -
CASSQARRGTEAFF | TGTGCCAGCAGCCAAGCTCGGCGAGGCACTGAAGCTTTCTTT | TRBJ1-1 | TRBV3-1/TRBV3-2 | - | -
CASSRGGGAEQYF | TGCGCCAGCAGCCGAGGAGGGGGGGCGGAGCAGTACTTC | TRBJ2-7 | TRBV4-1 | once | -
CASSRSSGGSYEQYF | TGTGCCAGCAGCCGTTCTAGCGGGGGTTCCTACGAGCAGTACTTC | TRBJ2-7 | TRBV7-2 | - | TRBD2
CASSERRRQGSRETQYF | TGTGCCAGCAGTGAACGAAGAAGACAGGGAAGTAGGGAGACCCAGTACTTC | TRBJ2-5 | TRBV6-1 | - | TRBD1
CASSLFGQGNTEAFF | TGTGCCAGCAGTCTTTTTGGACAGGGGAACACTGAAGCTTTCTTT | TRBJ1-1 | TRBV7-2 | - | TRBD1
CASSQDRDPYNEQFF | TGTGCCAGCAGCCAGGACAGGGACCCCTACAATGAGCAGTTCTTC | TRBJ2-1 | TRBV7-2 | - | TRBD1
CASSPHPPGQVLGYYGYTF | TGTGCCAGCAGCCCCCACCCTCCGGGACAGGTTTTGGGTTACTATGGCTACACCTTC | TRBJ1-2 | TRBV11-3 | - | TRBD1
CASSVVAGLAGGPTGELFF | TGTGCCAGCAGCGTAGTAGCGGGACTAGCGGGGGGGCCAACCGGGGAGCTGTTTTTT | TRBJ2-2 | TRBV9 | once | TRBD2
CASSYGWNGDNEQFF | TGTGCCAGCAGTTACGGCTGGAACGGGGACAATGAGCAGTTCTTC | TRBJ2-1 | TRBV6-5 | - | -
CASSITSGGAETQYF | TGTGCCAGCAGTATTACTAGCGGGGGGGCGGAGACCCAGTACTTC | TRBJ2-5 | TRBV2 | - | TRBD2
CASSSETGPHYEQYF | TGTGCCAGCAGCTCAGAGACGGGTCCTCACTACGAGCAGTACTTC | TRBJ2-7 | TRBV7-7 | many | -
CASSRGLGLAYYEQYF | TGTGCCAGCAGTCGAGGACTAGGACTAGCGTACTACGAGCAGTACTTC | TRBJ2-7 | TRBV6-2/TRBV6-3 | - | TRBD2